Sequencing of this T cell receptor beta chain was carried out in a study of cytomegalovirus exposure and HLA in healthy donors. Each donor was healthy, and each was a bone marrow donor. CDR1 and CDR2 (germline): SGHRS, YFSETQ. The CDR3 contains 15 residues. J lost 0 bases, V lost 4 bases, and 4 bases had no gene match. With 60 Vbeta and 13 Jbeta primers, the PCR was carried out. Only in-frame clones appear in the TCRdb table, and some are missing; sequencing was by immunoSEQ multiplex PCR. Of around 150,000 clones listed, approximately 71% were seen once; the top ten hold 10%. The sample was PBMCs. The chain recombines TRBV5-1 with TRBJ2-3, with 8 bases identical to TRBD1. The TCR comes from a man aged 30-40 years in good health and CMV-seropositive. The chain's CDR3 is CASSPNRGSTDTQYF. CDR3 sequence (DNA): TGCGCCAGCAGCCCTAACAGGGGGAGCACAGATACGCAGTATTTT.